One sample yielded the 2 T cell receptor beta chains listed below, sequenced in a study of blood T cell repertoires in COVID-19. TCRdb's table, derived via immunoSEQ multiplex PCR, lists solely in-frame clones and lacks some. The profile covers under 35,000 clones, with 65% to 90% appearing a single time and approximately 16% taken by the ten largest. Source material: peripheral blood. These receptors came from a woman in her sixties or seventies with active COVID-19.

The chain has TRBV6-6 and TRBJ1-5, with D unresolved. The CDR3 extends over 13 amino acids. Germline CDR1 is MNHNY and CDR2 is SVGAGI (reference sequence). V was shortened by 6 bases and J by 6 bases, with 12 bases between the two germline ends. CDR3 in amino acids: CASRFQPGQPQHF. CDR3 nucleotides: TGTGCCAGCAGATTCCAACCAGGTCAGCCCCAGCATTTT.

The V call is TRBV6-6, the J call TRBJ2-3, with 10 bases that match TRBD2. With 6 bases clipped from V and 3 bases from J, the junction kept 6 bases outside the gene matches. CDR1 and CDR2 (germline): MNHNY, SVGAGI (reference sequence). The CDR3 loop spans 15 amino acids. The CDR3 loop is CASRPAGGRTDTQYF. Written as DNA, the CDR3 is TGTGCCAGCAGGCCAGCGGGGGGGAGAACAGATACGCAGTATTTT.